The 29 T cell receptor beta chains presented below share a single source sample, sequenced in a study of blood T cell repertoires in COVID-19. Method: immunoSEQ multiplex PCR; TCRdb's copy keeps in-frame clones and lacks some. The sample yields over 50,000 clones, approximately 85% seen once. Sample: peripheral blood. The receptors come from a human donor in a cohort sampled during active COVID-19.

This chain uses TRBV5-4 with TRBJ2-1, with a tentative D call TRBD1 (6 bases). This CDR3 spans 16 amino acids. The ends were cut back, 4 bases at V and 5 bases at J, with 19 bases in the middle. The germline V gene has CDR1 SGHNT and CDR2 YYREEE (reference sequence). The CDR3 DNA is TGTGCCAGCAGCCCCCCCGGGACCCCAGGGGACAATGAGCAGTTCTTC. Protein: CASSPPGTPGDNEQFF.

This clone came up once. The rearrangement uses TRBV12-3 or TRBV12-4 and TRBJ2-7, with 7 positions matching TRBD2. The CDR3 spans 12 residues. The V and J ends lost 6 bases and 5 bases, in that order; junction bases with no gene match: 4. The CDR3 coding sequence is TGTGCCAGCAGCCCTGGGAGGGACGAGCAGTACTTC. It codes for CASSPGRDEQYF.

The chain carries TRBV7-9 and TRBJ2-1, with 7 bases lining up with TRBD1. The J segment lost 8 bases and the V segment lost 5 bases, leaving 9 bases of the junction unmatched. Germline V CDR1 and CDR2: SEHNR, FQNEAQ (reference sequence). The CDR3 consists of 14 residues. CDR3 nucleotide sequence: TGTGCCAGCAGCGCCAGACAGGGATGGTATGAGCAGTTCTTC. Translating it yields CASSARQGWYEQFF.

The chain employs TRBV9 and TRBJ2-7; TRBD2 agrees at 14 bases. J gave up 7 bases and V 3 bases, and 9 bases lay outside the gene matches. The CDR3 spans 16 residues. In germline, CDR1 is SGDLS, CDR2 YYNGEE. CDR3 sequence (DNA): TGTGCCAGCAGCGCCCGACTAGCGGGAGGGCCGGAGGAGCAGTACTTC. This gives the protein CASSARLAGGPEEQYF.

In DNA form, the CDR3 reads TGTGCCAGCAGCTTAGGACTAGCGGGACAGCCCTTTGTTACGCAGTATTTT. Its protein is CASSLGLAGQPFVTQYF. The chain links TRBV7-2 to TRBJ2-3; 11 positions match TRBD2. V lost 1 base to trimming and J lost 8 bases; unmatched junction nucleotides: 11. Germline CDR1 and CDR2: SGHTA and FQGNSA. This CDR3 has 17 residues.

J is TRBJ2-7 and V is TRBV9; 15 nucleotides agree with TRBD2. V was clipped by 0 bases and J by 4 bases; unmatched bases: 2. The CDR3 length is 16 residues. Germline V gene data show CDR1 as SGDLS and CDR2 as YYNGEE. The CDR3 DNA reads as TGTGCCAGCAGCGTAGAGGGGACTAGCGGGAGGTACGAGCAGTACTTC. Protein product: CASSVEGTSGRYEQYF.

This chain uses TRBV28 with TRBJ2-1; tentative D call: TRBD2 (6 bases). This CDR3 comprises 17 residues. V lost 5 bases and J 7 bases, leaving 24 bases between the germline ends. CDR1 is MDHEN and CDR2 is SYDVKM in the germline V gene. The CDR3 nucleotides read TGTGCCAGCAGTCCCACTAGTGGGGAGCGGGCGGGGAATGAGCAGTTCTTC. It encodes CASSPTSGERAGNEQFF. Full variable domain (rest looked up from reference TRBV28 and TRBJ2-1): DVKVTQSSRYLVKRTGEKVFLECVQDMDHENMFWYRQDPGLGLRLIYFSYDVKMKEKGDIPEGYSVSREKKERFSLILESASTNQTSMYLCASSPTSGERAGNEQFFGPGTRLTVL.

The CDR3 DNA sequence: TGTGCCAGCACCGCAGCGCGGGAGGGCTATGGCTACACCTTC. Translation: CASTAAREGYGYTF. The chain couples TRBV6-5 to TRBJ1-2; no firm D call. Germline V lookup: CDR1 MNHEY, CDR2 SVGAGI. The CDR3 is made up of 14 amino acids. V was cut by 7 bases and J by 4 bases, with 16 bases left in between.

The chain carries TRBV12-3 or TRBV12-4 and TRBJ2-4; D might be TRBD2 (6 bases). The V gene lost 3 bases and the J gene lost 5 bases, with 8 bases spanning the gap. CDR3 size: 13 residues. The CDR3 bases are TGTGCCAGCAGTTTTCCGGGAGAAAACATTCAGTACTTC. Its translation is CASSFPGENIQYF.

The V and J genes are TRBV4-2 and TRBJ1-5, with D possibly matching TRBD1 (5 bases). CDR1 and CDR2 (germline): LGHNA, YNFKEQ. V was shortened by 0 bases and J by 0 bases, with 9 bases between the two germline ends. CDR3 length: 16 amino acids. The CDR3 here is CASSQEGPFSNQPQHF. The CDR3 DNA follows: TGTGCCAGCAGCCAAGAGGGGCCCTTTAGCAATCAGCCCCAGCATTTT.

The chain couples TRBV10-3 to TRBJ2-7; 8 nucleotides line up with TRBD1. With 6 bases clipped from V and 2 bases from J, the junction kept 6 bases outside the gene matches. CDR1 and CDR2 from the germline V gene are ENHRY and SYGVKD. The CDR3 length is 14 residues. The CDR3, as DNA: TGTGCCATCAGAGACAGGGGAGATGCCTACGAGCAGTACTTC. This gives the protein CAIRDRGDAYEQYF.

The chain employs TRBV7-2 and TRBJ2-7, with 7 bases that match TRBD2. With V trimmed by 2 bases and J by 7 bases, 14 bases remained unmatched. The CDR3 consists of 16 residues. The germline V gene has CDR1 SGHTA and CDR2 FQGNSA. Written as DNA, the CDR3 is TGTGCCAGCAGCTTATCGCTAGCGGAGCCGACCGCGGAGCAGTACTTC. This gives the protein CASSLSLAEPTAEQYF.

This clone was seen only once. The V call is TRBV6-4, the J call TRBJ2-1; D gene uncertain. V was clipped by 3 bases and J by 2 bases, with 5 bases between them. The CDR3 contains 13 residues. Per germline, CDR1 MRHNA and CDR2 SNTAGT. The chain's CDR3 is CASSESTYNEQFF. CDR3 in DNA: TGTGCCAGCAGTGAATCTACCTACAATGAGCAGTTCTTC.

The chain combines TRBV2 with TRBJ2-2; TRBD2 is a possible D gene (5 bases). V lost 0 bases to trimming and J lost 5 bases, with 10 bases between them. The CDR3 runs to 15 residues. Germline lookup yields CDR1 SNHLY and CDR2 FYNNEI. In DNA form, the CDR3 reads TGTGCCAGCAGTGAAGCGCTGAGGAGGACCGGGGAGCTGTTTTTT. This encodes CASSEALRRTGELFF. The full variable domain, rest sourced from reference TRBV2 and TRBJ2-2, is EPEVTQTPSHQVTQMGQEVILRCVPISNHLYFYWYRQILGQKVEFLVSFYNNEISEKSEIFDDQFSVERPDGSNFTLKIRSTKLEDSAMYFCASSEALRRTGELFFGEGSRLTVL.

The V gene is TRBV7-9, the J gene TRBJ2-7; the D gene is possibly TRBD1 (5 bases). The CDR3 length is 14 residues. V shed 4 bases and J shed 3 bases, with 13 bases lying between them. Germline-derived CDR1 and CDR2 are SEHNR and FQNEAQ (reference sequence). The CDR3 bases are TGTGCCAGCAGCTCCGACAGTAAATTCTACGAGCAGTACTTC. Translated: CASSSDSKFYEQYF.

The chain links TRBV7-8 to TRBJ2-1; D is perhaps TRBD1 (5 bases). The CDR3 is made up of 14 amino acids. Germline CDR1 and CDR2: SGHVS and FQNEAQ. V dropped 2 bases and J dropped 5 bases, with 10 bases sitting between them. CDR3 region: CASSLTGGNNEQFF. The CDR3 nucleotides read TGTGCCAGCAGCTTAACAGGCGGTAACAATGAGCAGTTCTTC.

The CDR3 nucleotides are TGTGCCAGTAGTATGGCAGGGGGCATAGGTCAGCCCCAGCATTTT. Translation gives CASSMAGGIGQPQHF. The chain combines TRBV19 with TRBJ1-5; 8 bases match TRBD1. The CDR3 runs to 15 residues. In germline, CDR1 is LNHDA, CDR2 SQIVND (reference sequence). Trimming took 3 bases from V and 6 from J; bases not matched to a gene: 7.

The V call is TRBV27, the J call TRBJ1-6; TRBD1 agrees at 8 bases. This CDR3 region has 14 residues. Looked up from germline, CDR1 is MNHEY and CDR2 is SMNVEV (reference sequence). V shed 6 bases and J 6 bases; nucleotides not matched to a gene: 4. The CDR3 nucleotides are TGTGCCAGCAGAGCGACAGGGGTTAATTCACCCCTCCACTTT. Translated, it gives CASRATGVNSPLHF.

This clone was seen once. This chain links TRBV5-4 with TRBJ2-1, with a weak D call TRBD2 (6 bases). This CDR3 has 15 residues. Germline-derived CDR1 and CDR2 are SGHNT and YYREEE (reference sequence). Trimming shortened V by 2 bases and J by 4 bases, and 13 bases separated the two germline ends. CDR3 nucleotides: TGTGCCAGCAGCTTTACTAGCCACCCTTACAATGAGCAGTTCTTC. Its protein is CASSFTSHPYNEQFF.

Notes on this clone: Other DNA variants within this sample encode the same CDR3. J is TRBJ1-5 and V is TRBV7-9; TRBD1 agrees at 9 bases. Looked up from germline, CDR1 is SEHNR and CDR2 is FQNEAQ (reference sequence). This CDR3 region has 14 residues. The J segment lost 4 bases and the V segment lost 5 bases, leaving 3 bases of the junction unmatched. The CDR3 protein is CASSQGTGNQPQHF. The CDR3, as DNA: TGTGCCAGCAGCCAAGGGACAGGGAATCAGCCCCAGCATTTT.

The rearrangement joins TRBV5-4 to TRBJ2-5; TRBD2 aligns across 7 bases. V was clipped by 3 bases and J by 2 bases; unmatched bases: 7. The germline gives CDR1 SGHNT, CDR2 YYREEE (reference sequence). The CDR3 is 15 amino acids. The CDR3 here is CASSSQSGTQETQYF. The CDR3 coding sequence is TGTGCCAGCAGCTCCCAAAGCGGGACTCAAGAGACCCAGTACTTC.

The gene calls are TRBV28 and TRBJ1-2; tentatively, D is TRBD1 (6 bases). Between the trimmed V and J ends, which lost 7 bases and 8 bases, there was a span of 17 bases. Germline assignment: CDR1 MDHEN and CDR2 SYDVKM. The CDR3 is 13 residues long. The CDR3 reads CASTWGRGNGYTF. The CDR3 DNA is TGTGCCAGCACCTGGGGCAGGGGAAACGGCTACACCTTC.

This chain connects TRBV11-3 to TRBJ1-5, with 7 nucleotides matching TRBD1. V trimming: 3 bases; J trimming: 3 bases; junction bases outside the gene matches: 14. The CDR3 extends over 18 amino acids. CDR1 is SGHNT, CDR2 YENEEA, per germline. In DNA form, the CDR3 reads TGTGCCAGCAGCTTGGCTCTTACAGGGGCGTTGGCCAATCAGCCCCAGCATTTT. This codes for CASSLALTGALANQPQHF. The full variable domain, rest sourced from reference TRBV11-3 and TRBJ1-5, is EAGVVQSPRYKIIEKKQPVAFWCNPISGHNTLYWYLQNLGQGPELLIRYENEEAVDDSQLPKDRFSAERLKGVDSTLKIQPAELGDSAVYLCASSLALTGALANQPQHFGDGTRLSIL.

In this sample, this clone turned up a few times. This sequence joins TRBV5-1 and TRBJ2-1, with 8 positions matching TRBD1. Germline V gives CDR1 SGHRS, CDR2 YFSETQ. This CDR3 is 15 amino acids long. The ends lost 2 bases at V and 4 bases at J; junction bases unmatched: 5. The CDR3 DNA is TGCGCCAGCAGCTTAACAGGGGGTAATTACAATGAGCAGTTCTTC. This codes for CASSLTGGNYNEQFF.

The chain combines TRBV5-1 with TRBJ2-7, with TRBD2 identical over 13 bases. Germline CDR1 and CDR2: SGHRS and YFSETQ. With 4 bases clipped from V and 6 bases from J, the junction kept 4 bases outside the gene matches. This CDR3 is 14 amino acids long. CDR3 amino acids: CASSHGLAGVEQYF. The DNA of the CDR3 is TGCGCCAGCAGCCACGGACTAGCGGGAGTCGAGCAGTACTTC.

This clone was found once. The chain has TRBV7-8 and TRBJ1-2; D might be TRBD1 (5 bases). CDR1 and CDR2 from the germline V gene are SGHVS and FQNEAQ. V was shortened by 5 bases and J by 7 bases, with 11 bases between the two germline ends. The CDR3 is made up of 12 amino acids. The CDR3 DNA reads TGTGCCAGCAGCCCGCGGGACTTTGGCTACACCTTC. Residues: CASSPRDFGYTF.

This CDR3 is CASSQDSVSGQPQHF. Written as DNA, the CDR3 is TGCGCCAGCAGCCAAGATTCGGTATCTGGTCAGCCCCAGCATTTT. This chain connects TRBV4-1 to TRBJ1-5, with D hard to call. Germline-derived CDR1 and CDR2 are MGHRA and YSYEKL. V dropped 0 bases and J dropped 6 bases, with 12 bases sitting between them. This CDR3 contains 15 residues.

This clone has a single count. This sequence joins TRBV5-4 and TRBJ2-7; 8 bases map to TRBD1. This CDR3 has 14 amino acids. Germline lookup yields CDR1 SGHNT and CDR2 YYREEE (reference sequence). V shed 5 bases, J shed 1 base, and the junction held 5 bases outside the gene matches. CDR3 sequence: CASSLGQGSYEQYF. The CDR3 DNA sequence: TGTGCCAGCAGTTTAGGACAGGGTTCCTACGAGCAGTACTTC.

V is TRBV5-1 and J is TRBJ2-2, with D uncertain. Trimming removed 5 bases at V and 4 bases at J, with 12 bases between. The CDR3 has 14 residues. Germline assignment: CDR1 SGHRS and CDR2 YFSETQ. The CDR3 is CASSRTESTGELFF. The CDR3 region has the DNA TGCGCCAGCAGTCGAACTGAGAGCACCGGGGAGCTGTTTTTT.